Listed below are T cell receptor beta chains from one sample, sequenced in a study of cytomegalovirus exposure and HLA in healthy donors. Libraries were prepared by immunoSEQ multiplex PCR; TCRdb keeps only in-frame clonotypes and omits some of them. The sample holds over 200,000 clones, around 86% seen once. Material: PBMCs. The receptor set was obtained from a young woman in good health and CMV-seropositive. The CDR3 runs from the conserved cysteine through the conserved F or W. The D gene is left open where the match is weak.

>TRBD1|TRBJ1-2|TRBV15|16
CATSREQGDFNYGYTF
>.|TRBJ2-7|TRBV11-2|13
CASSLTGNYEQYF
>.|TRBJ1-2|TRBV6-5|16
CASSYGRGEANYGYTF
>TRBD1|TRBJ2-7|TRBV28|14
CASSLGQGHYEQYF
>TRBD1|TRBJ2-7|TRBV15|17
CATSRDRGTGDSYEQYF
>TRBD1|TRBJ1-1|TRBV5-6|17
CASSLSFTGGGGTEAFF
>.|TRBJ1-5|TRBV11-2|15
CASSRGGGRDQPQHF
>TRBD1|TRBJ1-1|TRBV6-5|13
CASSYLGQAKAFF
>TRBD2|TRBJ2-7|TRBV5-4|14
CASSDVGRAYEQYF
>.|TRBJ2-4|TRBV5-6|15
CASSLIWPQGNIQYF
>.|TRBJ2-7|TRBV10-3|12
CATARENYEQYF
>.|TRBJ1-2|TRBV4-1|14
CASSQGQSQSGYTF
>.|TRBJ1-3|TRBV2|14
CASRLQGGGNTIYF
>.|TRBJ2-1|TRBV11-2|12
CASSSASNEQFF
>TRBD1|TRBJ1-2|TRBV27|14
CASSRLGTAYGYTF
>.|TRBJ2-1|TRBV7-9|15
CASSSPRGIYNEQFF
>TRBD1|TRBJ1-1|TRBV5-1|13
CASSPRDSGSAFF
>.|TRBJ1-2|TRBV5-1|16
CASSLRRAGANSGYTF
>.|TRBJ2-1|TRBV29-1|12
CSVVASYNEQFF
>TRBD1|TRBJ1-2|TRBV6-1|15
CASSLGQGLLYGYTF
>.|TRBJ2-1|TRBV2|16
CASSEAGASWVNEQFF